This T cell receptor (beta chain) was recovered during a study of blood T cells in healthy people across ages (dated by TCRdb to between 2015 and 2016). Some background on the complete study: Template switching captured roughly one uniquely barcoded TCR beta cDNA molecule per two T cells in model experiments. To avoid experimental bias, donors of different ages were spread randomly across the sequencing lanes. Donors were grouped into four age groups: young (average roughly 15 years), middle-aged (less than 40), aged (around 62) and long-lived (just over 80). Using the same blood draw, the study looked at two additional independent replicas of 1 million unique cDNA reads for two donors, one aged 18 to 30 and the other aged 80 or older. To track age-related changes in TCR beta repertoire diversity, the study relied on deep sequencing normalized with unique cDNA molecular identifiers. Beyond this particular receptor, the publication reports: Observed TCR beta diversity correlated strongly with the percentage of naive T cells measured by flow cytometry. Because profiling used bulk unsorted PBMCs, naive and antigen-experienced compartments could not be compared conclusively. Observed TCR beta diversity per million T cells fell roughly linearly with age, and a significant reduction was already apparent by age around 36. Estimates of total diversity based on one million sequenced T cells were considered lower bounds and underestimates. Compared with the aged group, more naive CD4+ T cells, fewer expanded clones and increased TCR diversity were shown by the long-lived group, suggesting age selection. Because donor CMV infection status was unknown, age-related changes in expanded clonotypes were potentially confounded.

To note about this clonotype: Its antigen is unknown. Base qualities were left out, and no much larger clone turns up one base away.

Donors were 35 to 40 systemically healthy Caucasian individuals from Russia aged roughly 6 to 100 years. Roughly 11 milliliters of peripheral blood were drawn from each donor into EDTA-treated Vacutainer tubes. Ficoll-Paque density-gradient centrifugation was used to isolate PBMCs, with at least 7 million per sample. Trizol reagent was used to extract total RNA from PBMCs, with at least 6 micrograms per sample. For every donor, an aliquot of PBMCs went through flow cytometry to measure the percentages of naive CD45RAhigh/CD27high T cells. Counted from cysteine to phenylalanine, this CDR3 has 14 amino acids. Only the CDR3 region is kept as DNA, spanning 42 bases read in frame from base 1. Between the V and J ends, shortened by 1 base and 4 bases respectively, the junction contains 8 bases. CDR1 and CDR2 are drawn from the germline V gene: SGHRS, YFSETQ. Receptors were amplified or captured by 5' RACE. Sequenced on an Illumina HiSeq 2500. The second PCR ran for roughly 6 to 11 cycles and used a J-beta primer mix along with a sample-barcoded 5' primer. Each TCR beta cDNA molecule received a unique molecular identifier from a template-switch 5' adaptor carrying 12 random nucleotides. Each sample yielded at least 2.5 million CDR3-containing paired-end reads. The Mint cDNA synthesis kit, primed by a TRBC-specific oligonucleotide, was used to synthesize first-strand cDNA from all RNA. All cDNA was treated with uracil-DNA glycosylase and then went through a first 18-cycle PCR with the universal primers M1SS and BC2_uni_R. Processing in the source paper ran as follows. For normalization, 1 million high-quality reads, each with a distinct molecular identifier, were randomly selected from each sample. Reads with shared molecular identifiers were discarded instead of being binned into consensus sequences. MiTCR, with a Q25 quality threshold and the strictest error-elimination algorithm, was used for CDR3 identification, clonotype clustering and error correction. A nonparametric unseen species model with Euler transformation was used to estimate a lower bound on total TCR beta diversity. In-frame beta chains were kept once TCRdb had trimmed the public reads at Q25 with fastp and called clones with MiXCR. Rows merge per CDR3 protein into single entries with the most common DNA and genes. The V and J calls were not made by the authors but by TCRdb's processing. The sample table lists about 670,000 distinct CDR3 sequences, around 50% of them with a count of one. Of the sample, 13% is held by the ten largest clones.

This receptor chain uses TRBV5-1 and TRBJ2-2, with the identity of the D gene unclear. The sequenced sample was blood. The TCR originated in an elderly woman in good health. The CDR3 in this case is CASSLSQTTGELFF. The base sequence is TGCGCCAGCAGCTTGTCGCAGACCACCGGGGAGCTGTTTTTT.